Each of the 2 T cell receptor beta chains below was sequenced from the same sample in a study of T cell responses to AZD1222 COVID-19 vaccine. Assay: immunoSEQ multiplex PCR; the TCRdb copy retains only in-frame clones and omits some. The table lists more than 150,000 clones, approximately 91% of them singletons. The sequences come from peripheral blood, collected on day 0 of AZD1222 vaccination. All receptors derive from an adult in good health.

The chain uses TRBV5-1 and TRBJ2-1; D possibly corresponds to TRBD2 (6 bases). The CDR3 is made up of 15 amino acids. V was cut by 0 bases and J by 7 bases, with 14 bases left in between. CDR1 is SGHRS, CDR2 YFSETQ, per germline. The CDR3 loop reads CASSLGDGRGNEQFF. The CDR3 coding sequence is TGCGCCAGCAGCTTGGGTGACGGGAGAGGTAATGAGCAGTTCTTC. The whole variable domain, remainder taken from reference TRBV5-1 and TRBJ2-1, is KAGVTQTPRYLIKTRGQQVTLSCSPISGHRSVSWYQQTPGQGLQFLFEYFSETQRNKGNFPGRFSGRQFSNSRSEMNVSTLELGDSALYLCASSLGDGRGNEQFFGPGTRLTVL.

The chain links TRBV7-9 to TRBJ1-3; 7 positions agree with TRBD1. CDR3 size: 16 residues. Per germline, CDR1 SEHNR and CDR2 FQNEAQ (reference sequence). V lost 4 bases, J lost 0 bases, and 6 bases stayed unmatched. The CDR3 is CASSWPGTDSGNTIYF. CDR3 coding DNA: TGTGCCAGCAGCTGGCCTGGGACAGACTCTGGAAACACCATATATTTT. The full variable domain, with the rest looked up from reference TRBV7-9 and TRBJ1-3, is DTGVSQNPRHKITKRGQNVTFRCDPISEHNRLYWYRQTLGQGPEFLTYFQNEAQLEKSRLLSDRFSAERPKGSFSTLEIQRTEQGDSAMYLCASSWPGTDSGNTIYFGEGSWLTVV.